This T cell receptor beta chain was obtained from a study of T-cell memory formation after mild COVID-19. Study observations and caveats: In pre-infection memory, a portion of responding clones appeared, which suggested that cross-reactive memory joined. Chiefly within CM and EM were the contracting CD4+ clones; CD8+ ones were within EMRA.

This CDR3 region has 16 residues. Germline V gene data show CDR1 as LNHNV and CDR2 as YYDKDF (reference sequence). V was shortened by 1 base and J by 2 bases, with 12 bases between the two germline ends. There are a few counts of this clonotype. Its antigen is as yet unknown. UMIs and sample barcodes were carried by the TCR alpha and TCR beta cDNA libraries that 5'RACE produced using constant-segment primers. TCRdb re-analysed the 5' RACE reads in MiXCR, keeping a single row per CDR3 protein. This sample has 400,000 to 500,000 distinct CDR3 sequences; approximately 18% occur once, and the top ten carry roughly 21%.

The sample taken for sequencing was PBMCs or a T cell subset sorted from them (not recorded which). V gene TRBV15 combines with J gene TRBJ1-3; D gene unclear. This TCR was recovered from a man between 18 and 35 years old who had mild COVID-19 (a few samples of this study predate the infection). Cell type and time point are not known. In DNA, the CDR3 is TGTGCCACCAGCAGAGGGCAGACTCGGGCTGGAAACACCATATATTTT. Its translation: CATSRGQTRAGNTIYF.